The 28 T cell receptor beta chains below come from one sample, sequenced in a study of blood T cell repertoires in COVID-19. The method was immunoSEQ multiplex PCR; TCRdb's version includes in-frame clones alone and lacks a portion of them. The top ten hold around 0.8% of the sample, which has some 250,000 clones, approximately 86% seen once. The sequencing input was peripheral blood. The receptors stem from a woman in her 30s with acute or convalescent COVID-19.

The chain combines TRBV7-6 with TRBJ2-1, with 11 bases fitting TRBD2. CDR3 length: 20 amino acids. V lost 1 base to trimming and J lost 4 bases; unmatched junction nucleotides: 15. Germline V gene lookup returns CDR1 SGHVS and CDR2 FNYEAQ. The CDR3, as DNA: TGTGCCAGCAGCTTAGTTCTTCCGACTAGCGGGAAGGTGGCATACAATGAGCAGTTCTTC. Its protein is CASSLVLPTSGKVAYNEQFF.

The V and J genes are TRBV18 and TRBJ2-5, with a weak D call TRBD1 (5 bases). This CDR3 has 14 amino acids. Germline assignment: CDR1 KGHSH and CDR2 LQKENI. V was pared by 6 bases and J by 2 bases, with 13 bases between. The CDR3 DNA sequence: TGTGCCAGCTCCACAGGCGCCTTACAAGAGACCCAGTACTTC. It is translated as CASSTGALQETQYF.

There are a few counts of this clone. This sequence joins TRBV5-5 and TRBJ2-7; TRBD1 might be the D (6 bases). V gave up 5 bases and J gave up 2 bases, with 8 bases separating them. The germline V gene encodes CDR1 SGHKS and CDR2 YYEKEE (reference sequence). This CDR3 contains 12 residues. CDR3 in amino acids: CASRRQAYEQYF. In nucleotides, the CDR3 is TGTGCCAGCAGGAGACAGGCCTACGAGCAGTACTTC.

The chain joins TRBV4-1 to TRBJ2-7; weak D call: TRBD2 (6 bases). The CDR3 length is 13 residues. In germline, CDR1 is MGHRA, CDR2 YSYEKL. V was trimmed by 2 bases and J by 4 bases, leaving 9 bases between them. CDR3 region: CASSQMGLYEQYF. Written as DNA, the CDR3 is TGCGCCAGCAGCCAAATGGGACTTTACGAGCAGTACTTC.

V is TRBV19 and J is TRBJ1-6, with 9 bases aligning to TRBD1. The CDR3 contains 14 residues. Germline CDR1 and CDR2: LNHDA and SQIVND (reference sequence). The ends lost 4 bases at V and 8 bases at J; junction bases unmatched: 3. CDR3 sequence: CASSRRTGDSPLHF. The CDR3 region has the DNA TGTGCCAGTAGTAGGAGGACAGGGGATTCACCCCTCCACTTT.

The CDR3 DNA is TGTGCCAGCTCAGAATCGGTAGGGGTCGGCACAGATACGCAGTATTTT. Amino acid sequence: CASSESVGVGTDTQYF. The J gene is TRBJ2-3, the V gene TRBV18; D is perhaps TRBD1 (5 bases). Trimming left V 5 bases short and J 1 base short, with 16 bases between. This CDR3 region has 16 residues. CDR1 KGHSH and CDR2 LQKENI come from the germline V gene.

This clone was detected only a few times. This rearrangement joins TRBV2 to TRBJ2-2; 10 bases agree with TRBD2. V was pared by 8 bases and J by 4 bases, with 10 bases of the junction left unmatched. The V gene's germline CDR1 is SNHLY and CDR2 FYNNEI. The CDR3 consists of 16 residues. In DNA form, the CDR3 reads TGTGCCAGCGGAGGACTAGCGGCAGTACTCACCGGGGAGCTGTTTTTT. Its translation is CASGGLAAVLTGELFF.

This chain uses TRBV21-1 with TRBJ2-1; the table's D gene call, TRBD2, was not cross checked with the DNA. TRBV21-1 is a known pseudogene. The CDR3 runs 18 residues. The CDR3 sequence: CASSTHSRGAVPYNEQFF. CDR3 coding DNA: TGTGCCAGCAGCACCCACTCGCGGGGAGCCGTACCTTACAATGAGCAGTTCTTC.

The CDR3 loop reads CAWRALAGVRGELFF. CDR3 DNA: TGTGCCTGGAGAGCGCTAGCGGGAGTTCGCGGGGAGCTGTTTTTT. The V call is TRBV30, the J call TRBJ2-2, with 10 bases that match TRBD2. The CDR3 spans 15 residues. The V gene's germline CDR1 is GTSNPN and CDR2 SVGIG (reference sequence). J gave up 7 bases and V 3 bases, and 8 bases lay outside the gene matches.

The chain carries TRBV29-1 and TRBJ1-4, with D tentatively TRBD1 (6 bases). The CDR3 contains 13 residues. CDR1 is SQVTM, CDR2 ANQGSEA, per germline. V lost 7 bases and J 5 bases, leaving 14 bases between the germline ends. The CDR3 region has the DNA TGCAGCGCTGGGAAGGACAGAAATGAAAAACTGTTTTTT. This sequence encodes CSAGKDRNEKLFF.

This sequence joins TRBV4-3 and TRBJ1-4; 8 positions agree with TRBD1. The CDR3 runs 14 residues. Trimming cost V 1 base and J 8 bases; bases outside gene matches: 3. Germline values: CDR1 LGHNA, CDR2 YSLEER. This chain's CDR3 is CASSQGTGREKLFF. The CDR3 DNA sequence: TGCGCCAGCAGCCAAGGGACAGGGAGAGAAAAACTGTTTTTT.

The CDR3 spells CASSLEGVWAFF. The CDR3 DNA reads TGTGCCAGCAGCTTGGAGGGAGTCTGGGCTTTCTTT. The chain joins TRBV7-9 to TRBJ1-1; no clear D gene. The germline CDR1 and CDR2 sequences are SEHNR and FQNEAQ (reference sequence). The length of the CDR3 is 12 residues. V was clipped by 3 bases and J by 11 bases, with 13 bases between them.

This chain joins TRBV19 and TRBJ1-5; 9 bases align to TRBD1. Germline V CDR1 and CDR2: LNHDA, SQIVND (reference sequence). The CDR3 length is 15 residues. The V and J ends lost 5 bases and 2 bases, in that order; junction bases with no gene match: 4. The CDR3 DNA reads as TGTGCCAGTAGTGGGACAGGGTTAGGCAATCAGCCCCAGCATTTT. This translates into CASSGTGLGNQPQHF.

This chain uses TRBV29-1 with TRBJ2-1, with D possibly matching TRBD1 (5 bases). The CDR3 length is 14 residues. In germline, CDR1 is SQVTM, CDR2 ANQGSEA. Trimming left V 4 bases short and J 2 bases short, with 12 bases between. In nucleotides, the CDR3 is TGCAGCGTTGGCATAACAGGTCCCTACAATGAGCAGTTCTTC. It translates to CSVGITGPYNEQFF.

This clone was seen a single time. The chain is built from TRBV7-2 and TRBJ2-1; D is undetermined. The CDR3 length is 15 residues. The V and J ends lost 5 bases and 4 bases respectively, with 15 bases between them. Germline CDR1 reads SGHTA; CDR2 reads FQGNSA. The CDR3: CASSATLDSYNEQFF. The CDR3, as DNA: TGTGCCAGCAGCGCTACGTTAGATTCATACAATGAGCAGTTCTTC.

The gene calls are TRBV30 and TRBJ1-2, with D possibly matching TRBD1 (5 bases). CDR1 GTSNPN and CDR2 SVGIG come from the germline V gene (reference sequence). The ends were cut back, 4 bases at V and 8 bases at J, with 11 bases in the middle. This CDR3 contains 11 residues. The CDR3 DNA follows: TGTGCCTGGATAGGGACTCTCGGCTACACCTTC. Translating it yields CAWIGTLGYTF.

This rearrangement joins TRBV6-5 to TRBJ2-7; 8 bases match TRBD1. J was trimmed by 9 bases and V by 6 bases; bases with no gene match: 13. There are 14 residues in the CDR3. The germline gives CDR1 MNHEY, CDR2 SVGAGI. The CDR3 DNA follows: TGTGCCAGCAGAGACAGGGGTGGCGGCTCATGGCAGTACTTC. Protein: CASRDRGGGSWQYF.

This sequence joins TRBV18 and TRBJ1-1; D is unclear. The CDR3 is 13 residues long. Germline CDR1 reads KGHSH; CDR2 reads LQKENI. Trimming left V 3 bases short and J 3 bases short, with 8 bases between. DNA of the CDR3: TGTGCCAGCTCACCCGCGTCGGACACTGAAGCTTTCTTT. Amino acids: CASSPASDTEAFF.

The chain carries TRBV7-2 and TRBJ2-1; weak D call: TRBD1 (5 bases). CDR3 length equals 15 residues. The germline CDR1 and CDR2 sequences are SGHTA and FQGNSA. Between the trimmed V and J ends, which lost 1 base and 7 bases, there was a span of 14 bases. The CDR3: CASSLDIRQKNEQFF. The CDR3 DNA reads TGTGCCAGCAGCTTAGATATTCGACAGAAGAATGAGCAGTTCTTC.

The chain has TRBV5-1 and TRBJ2-7; 8 positions match TRBD2. Looked up from germline, CDR1 is SGHRS and CDR2 is YFSETQ. The CDR3 consists of 16 residues. V lost 0 bases, J lost 3 bases, and 8 bases stayed unmatched. The DNA of the CDR3 is TGCGCCAGCAGCTTGGATTCCGGGACTAGGCTCTACGAGCAGTACTTC. Translating it yields CASSLDSGTRLYEQYF. Full variable domain (remainder filled in from reference TRBV5-1 and TRBJ2-7): KAGVTQTPRYLIKTRGQQVTLSCSPISGHRSVSWYQQTPGQGLQFLFEYFSETQRNKGNFPGRFSGRQFSNSRSEMNVSTLELGDSALYLCASSLDSGTRLYEQYFGPGTRLTVT.

The CDR3: CASSLYAEQENEQYF. For the CDR3, the DNA is TGTGCCAGCAGTTTATACGCGGAACAGGAGAACGAGCAGTACTTC. The chain carries TRBV27 and TRBJ2-7; a possible D gene is TRBD1 (5 bases). The CDR3 totals 15 residues. Germline CDR1 is MNHEY and CDR2 is SMNVEV (reference sequence). Trimming removed 1 base at V and 5 bases at J, with 15 bases between.

The rearrangement joins TRBV6-6 to TRBJ1-1; 8 positions match TRBD1. With V trimmed by 5 bases and J by 12 bases, 8 bases remained unmatched. The CDR3 loop spans 12 amino acids. Germline V gene sequence: CDR1 MNHNY, CDR2 SVGAGI (reference sequence). The CDR3 DNA is TGTGCCAGCAGTATCGGACAGGGAAAAACTTTCTTT. It codes for CASSIGQGKTFF.

This clone has just one count. The CDR3 loop reads CASSIDRTSSGANVLTF. The CDR3 DNA reads TGTGCCAGTAGTATAGACAGAACCAGCTCTGGGGCCAACGTCCTGACTTTC. The chain has TRBV19 and TRBJ2-6; D is unresolved. CDR1 and CDR2 from the germline V gene are LNHDA and SQIVND (reference sequence). Trimming shortened V by 0 bases and J by 0 bases, and 9 bases separated the two germline ends. The CDR3 length is 17 residues.

The CDR3 nucleotides are TGCAGTGCTAGTTCTACAGGGTCTGCTCATGGCTACACCTTC. Amino acids: CSASSTGSAHGYTF. The chain uses TRBV20-1 and TRBJ1-2, with D maybe TRBD1 (6 bases). V was clipped by 3 bases and J by 6 bases, with 17 bases between them. The length of the CDR3 is 14 residues. The germline gives CDR1 DFQATT, CDR2 SNEGSKA (reference sequence).

J is TRBJ2-1 and V is TRBV9; perhaps TRBD1 as D (7 bases). Trimming stripped 4 bases from V and 8 bases from J, with 16 bases between. Germline assignment: CDR1 SGDLS and CDR2 YYNGEE. This CDR3 has 14 amino acids. CDR3: CASSFRQGGDEQFF. The DNA of the CDR3 is TGTGCCAGCAGCTTCCGACAGGGCGGGGATGAGCAGTTCTTC.

J is TRBJ2-7 and V is TRBV30; 11 bases are a match to TRBD2. CDR3 size: 16 residues. Germline assignment: CDR1 GTSNPN and CDR2 SVGIG (reference sequence). V dropped 0 bases and J dropped 3; count of bases not matched to a gene: 7. This CDR3 reads CAWSVTLAGGLYEQYF. CDR3 sequence (DNA): TGTGCCTGGAGTGTGACTCTAGCGGGAGGACTCTACGAGCAGTACTTC. Filled out from reference TRBV30 and TRBJ2-7, the complete variable domain reads SQTIHQWPATLVQPVGSPLSLECTVEGTSNPNLYWYRQAAGRGLQLLFYSVGIGQISSEVPQNLSASRPQDRQFILSSKKLLLSDSGFYLCAWSVTLAGGLYEQYFGPGTRLTVT.

As regards this clone: A read error may account for a junction end that differs from germline. This rearrangement joins TRBV7-3 to TRBJ2-1; 8 bases match TRBD2. The germline gives CDR1 SGHTA, CDR2 FQGTGA. The CDR3 consists of 14 residues. CDR3 amino acids: CASSLTGGYNEQFF. The CDR3 DNA reads as TGTGCCAGCAGTTTAACGGGGGGGTACAATGAGCAGTTCTTC.

The chain has TRBV30 and TRBJ2-1; 9 bases align to TRBD2. J gave up 1 base and V 1 base, and 2 bases lay outside the gene matches. Germline assignment: CDR1 GTSNPN and CDR2 SVGIG (reference sequence). The CDR3 runs 15 residues. In DNA, the CDR3 is TGTGCCTGGAGTGAGAGCGGGAGGTCCTACAATGAGCAGTTCTTC. Its protein product is CAWSESGRSYNEQFF.